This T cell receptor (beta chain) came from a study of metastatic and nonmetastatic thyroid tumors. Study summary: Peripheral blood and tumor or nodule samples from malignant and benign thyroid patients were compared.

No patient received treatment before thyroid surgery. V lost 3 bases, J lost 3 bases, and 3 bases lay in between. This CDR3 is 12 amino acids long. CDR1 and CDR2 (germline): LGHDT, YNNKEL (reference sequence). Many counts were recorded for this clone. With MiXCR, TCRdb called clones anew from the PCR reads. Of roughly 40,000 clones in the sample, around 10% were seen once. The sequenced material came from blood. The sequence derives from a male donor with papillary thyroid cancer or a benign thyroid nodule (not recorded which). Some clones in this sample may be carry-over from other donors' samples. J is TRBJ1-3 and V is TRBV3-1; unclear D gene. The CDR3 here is CASSQSGNTIYF. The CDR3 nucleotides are TGTGCCAGCAGCCAGAGTGGAAACACCATATATTTT.